A single sample gave rise to the 29 T cell receptor beta chains below, sequenced in a study of Ad26.COV2.S vaccination and SARS-CoV-2 variants. TCRdb's copy holds only in-frame clones and misses some; the assay was immunoSEQ multiplex PCR. Of some 190,000 clones in the sample, 70% to 90% were seen once. Sequencing used peripheral blood, obtained after recovery from COVID-19. All receptors come from a human donor who had recovered from COVID-19.

The chain is built from TRBV29-1 and TRBJ2-5, with D tentatively TRBD1 or TRBD2 (5 bases each). The germline CDR1 and CDR2 sequences are SQVTM and ANQGSEA. CDR3 length equals 17 residues. V lost 1 base, J lost 2 bases, and 20 bases lay in between. CDR3 in amino acids: CSVEGVAEAGAQETQYF. The CDR3 DNA reads as TGCAGCGTTGAAGGGGTCGCCGAGGCCGGGGCTCAAGAGACCCAGTACTTC. Filled out from reference TRBV29-1 and TRBJ2-5, the complete variable domain reads SAVISQKPSRDICQRGTSLTIQCQVDSQVTMMFWYRQQPGQSLTLIATANQGSEATYESGFVIDKFPISRPNLTFSTLTVSNMSPEDSSIYLCSVEGVAEAGAQETQYFGPGTRLLVL.

V gene TRBV30 combines with J gene TRBJ2-3; D is unresolved. Germline CDR1 is GTSNPN and CDR2 is SVGIG (reference sequence). Trimming left V 6 bases short and J 3 bases short, with 13 bases between. CDR3 length equals 13 residues. The CDR3 region has the DNA TGTGCCTGTACTACGGCCCCAACAGATACGCAGTATTTT. Its translation: CACTTAPTDTQYF. The variable domain in full, completed from reference TRBV30 and TRBJ2-3, reads SQTIHQWPATLVQPVGSPLSLECTVEGTSNPNLYWYRQAAGRGLQLLFYSVGIGQISSEVPQNLSASRPQDRQFILSSKKLLLSDSGFYLCACTTAPTDTQYFGPGTRLTVL.

The sample holds a few counts of this clone. The J gene is TRBJ1-2, the V gene TRBV7-9, with 11 positions matching TRBD1. This CDR3 comprises 15 residues. The V gene's germline CDR1 is SEHNR and CDR2 FQNEAQ (reference sequence). With 0 bases clipped from V and 6 bases from J, the junction kept 3 bases outside the gene matches. The CDR3 nucleotides read TGTGCCAGCAGCTTAGCCTCGGGACAGGGGGATGGCTACACCTTC. Its translation: CASSLASGQGDGYTF.

The chain recombines TRBV7-9 with TRBJ2-6; D possibly corresponds to TRBD1 (6 bases). The germline gives CDR1 SEHNR, CDR2 FQNEAQ (reference sequence). With 4 bases removed from V and 0 bases from J, the gap between germline ends came to 10 bases. CDR3 length equals 16 residues. Here the CDR3 DNA reads TGTGCCAGCAGCTCATTAGGGGGCTCTGGGGCCAACGTCCTGACTTTC. Translated, it gives CASSSLGGSGANVLTF.

This chain links TRBV18 with TRBJ1-6; D might be TRBD1 (6 bases). CDR1 KGHSH and CDR2 LQKENI come from the germline V gene. This CDR3 is 16 amino acids long. V was clipped by 2 bases and J by 5 bases, with 13 bases between them. CDR3 protein: CASSPFRDKNNSPLHF. The CDR3 DNA follows: TGTGCCAGCTCACCATTTCGGGACAAAAATAATTCACCCCTCCACTTT.

This clone came up a few times. The V and J genes are TRBV10-2 and TRBJ1-1; D not resolved. Germline CDR1 and CDR2: WSHSY and SAAADI. The CDR3 extends over 11 amino acids. V was pared by 2 bases and J by 8 bases, with 6 bases between. This CDR3 is CASSEIGEAFF. CDR3 nucleotide sequence: TGCGCCAGCAGTGAGATCGGGGAAGCTTTCTTT.

The V gene is TRBV2, the J gene TRBJ1-1, with D unclear. CDR1 is SNHLY, CDR2 FYNNEI, per germline. V lost 6 bases and J 4 bases, leaving 15 bases between the germline ends. The CDR3 spans 14 residues. CDR3 DNA: TGTGCCAGCAGGGCCGGGAGAAGGATCACTGAAGCTTTCTTT. Amino acids: CASRAGRRITEAFF.

The chain recombines TRBV19 with TRBJ2-1; 7 bases align to TRBD2. The J segment lost 4 bases and the V segment lost 10 bases, leaving 16 bases of the junction unmatched. Germline V gene sequence: CDR1 LNHDA, CDR2 SQIVND (reference sequence). The CDR3 is made up of 16 amino acids. The CDR3 is CAIRNMGGGLYNEQFF. The CDR3 DNA is TGTGCCATTCGAAACATGGGGGGGGGACTTTACAATGAGCAGTTCTTC.

This clone was counted a single time. The rearrangement links TRBV12-3 or TRBV12-4 to TRBJ2-1; D is tentatively TRBD1 or TRBD2 (5 bases each). The CDR3 is 12 amino acids. V gave up 5 bases and J gave up 6 bases, with 8 bases separating them. The CDR3 DNA reads TGTGCCAGCAGTGGGACCTTCAATGAGCAGTTCTTC. Amino acids: CASSGTFNEQFF.

The V gene is TRBV3-1 (or the pseudogene TRBV3-2), the J gene TRBJ2-5; D tentatively fits TRBD1 or TRBD2 (5 bases each). Germline values: CDR1 LGHDT, CDR2 YNNKEL (reference sequence). CDR3 size: 15 residues. The V end lost 4 bases, the J end lost 0 bases, and 12 bases lay between the germline ends. As DNA, the CDR3 is TGTGCCAGCAGCCCAGCGTGGGGGAACCAAGAGACCCAGTACTTC. As protein: CASSPAWGNQETQYF.

This clone was picked up a small number of times. This rearrangement joins TRBV5-1 to TRBJ1-1; possible D gene TRBD1, 5 bases. The CDR3 loop spans 13 amino acids. V gave up 3 bases and J gave up 4 bases, with 10 bases separating them. In germline, CDR1 is SGHRS, CDR2 YFSETQ. Written as DNA, the CDR3 is TGCGCCAGCAGCTCCCGACAGTCCACTGAAGCTTTCTTT. This encodes CASSSRQSTEAFF.

This clone was picked up one time. CDR3 loop: CASGLAFTGGAFYEQYF. CDR3 nucleotides: TGTGCTAGTGGTTTGGCATTTACAGGGGGTGCATTCTACGAGCAGTACTTC. The chain uses TRBV12-5 and TRBJ2-7, with 8 nucleotides matching TRBD1. With V trimmed by 1 base and J by 3 bases, 11 bases remained unmatched. This CDR3 is 17 amino acids long. Germline CDR1 LGHNT, CDR2 FRNRAP.

This clone was seen only once. J is TRBJ2-7 and V is TRBV13; D perhaps matches TRBD2 (7 bases). V was clipped by 2 bases and J by 7 bases, with 18 bases between them. CDR3 length equals 15 residues. Germline V gives CDR1 PRHDT, CDR2 FYEKMQ (reference sequence). The CDR3 reads CASSLRGRALMEQYF. In DNA form, the CDR3 reads TGTGCCAGCAGCTTAAGGGGGAGGGCCTTGATGGAGCAGTACTTC.

The chain recombines TRBV5-1 with TRBJ2-3, with TRBD2 matching 8 bases. The J segment lost 5 bases and the V segment lost 3 bases, leaving 5 bases of the junction unmatched. CDR1 is SGHRS, CDR2 YFSETQ, per germline. CDR3 size: 14 residues. As DNA, the CDR3 is TGCGCCAGCAGCTCTGAGAGCGGGGGAGATACGCAGTATTTT. Protein sequence: CASSSESGGDTQYF.

The chain recombines TRBV18 with TRBJ1-3, with TRBD1 as a possible D gene (5 bases). The germline V gene encodes CDR1 KGHSH and CDR2 LQKENI. V was trimmed by 1 base and J by 1 base, leaving 11 bases between them. The CDR3 sequence is 16 residues long. The CDR3 DNA follows: TGTGCCAGCTCACCACGGGACGCCGGGTCTGGAAACACCATATATTTT. It encodes CASSPRDAGSGNTIYF.

This clone was counted only a few times. The chain links TRBV9 to TRBJ2-7, with 7 bases lining up with TRBD1. From germline, CDR1 is SGDLS and CDR2 YYNGEE. The CDR3 has 16 amino acids. The V and J ends lost 3 bases and 2 bases, in that order; junction bases with no gene match: 11. CDR3 residues: CASSATGDPLTYEQYF. Written as DNA, the CDR3 is TGTGCCAGCAGCGCAACAGGGGATCCATTAACCTACGAGCAGTACTTC.

V is TRBV7-9 and J is TRBJ2-5, with a tentative D call TRBD2 (7 bases). Germline values: CDR1 SEHNR, CDR2 FQNEAQ (reference sequence). There are 15 residues in the CDR3. Trimming pared 2 bases from V and 4 bases from J, leaving 14 bases between. The CDR3 bases are TGTGCCAGCAGCTTAAGGGGGGGACTGGCAGAGACCCAGTACTTC. As protein: CASSLRGGLAETQYF.

The rearrangement uses TRBV7-8 and TRBJ2-2; 12 positions agree with TRBD2. There are 18 residues in the CDR3. Germline V lookup: CDR1 SGHVS, CDR2 FQNEAQ. The V gene end was trimmed by 5 bases and the J gene end by 15 bases; junction bases not matched to a gene: 22. The CDR3 is CASSLTASGGDISIGLFF. The CDR3 DNA reads TGTGCCAGCAGCCTGACGGCTAGCGGGGGGGACATAAGTATTGGGTTGTTTTTT.

This chain uses TRBV7-6 with TRBJ1-6; D is unresolved. This CDR3 spans 14 amino acids. V lost 2 bases to trimming and J lost 7 bases, with 9 bases between them. Germline V gives CDR1 SGHVS, CDR2 FNYEAQ. DNA for the CDR3: TGTGCCAGCAGCTTACCCGGGAAAAATTCACCCCTCCACTTT. Translation: CASSLPGKNSPLHF.

This rearrangement joins TRBV5-5 to TRBJ2-3; D is perhaps TRBD1 or TRBD2 (5 bases each). CDR1 and CDR2 (germline): SGHKS, YYEKEE (reference sequence). The CDR3 loop spans 17 amino acids. With 5 bases removed from V and 2 bases from J, the gap between germline ends came to 21 bases. The CDR3, as DNA: TGTGCCAGCAGTCCCGAGGGCTACGGGGCTAACACAGATACGCAGTATTTT. Its translation: CASSPEGYGANTDTQYF.

This clone turned up a few times. The chain is built from TRBV12-3 or TRBV12-4 and TRBJ2-1; a possible D gene is TRBD2 (6 bases). V lost 5 bases, J lost 15 bases, and 14 bases lay in between. This CDR3 region has 11 residues. CDR3 DNA: TGTGCCAGCAGTCTTGGGGAGGCCCCGTTCTTC. This codes for CASSLGEAPFF.

CDR3 nucleotide sequence: TGTGCCAGCAGTTTACGTGGGGAGACCCAGTACTTC. Translating it yields CASSLRGETQYF. J is TRBJ2-5 and V is TRBV12-3 or TRBV12-4; D remains ambiguous. V gave up 2 bases and J gave up 5 bases, with 6 bases separating them. The CDR3 covers 12 residues.

V and J are TRBV28 and TRBJ2-2; TRBD1 agrees at 8 bases. The CDR3 loop spans 15 amino acids. CDR1 is MDHEN, CDR2 SYDVKM, per germline. V dropped 7 bases and J dropped 7; count of bases not matched to a gene: 11. The CDR3 spells CASNLDRGKYGELFF. The CDR3 DNA reads TGTGCCAGCAACCTTGACAGGGGAAAGTACGGGGAGCTGTTTTTT.

This clone appeared a few times. The chain links TRBV7-9 to TRBJ1-6, with a tentative D call TRBD1 (6 bases). The CDR3 covers 13 residues. CDR1 and CDR2 from the germline V gene are SEHNR and FQNEAQ (reference sequence). V lost 6 bases and J 7 bases, leaving 10 bases between the germline ends. CDR3 amino acids: CASRTGTNSPLHF. CDR3 nucleotide sequence: TGTGCCAGCAGGACAGGCACCAATTCACCCCTCCACTTT.

The chain couples TRBV15 to TRBJ2-7, with a possible D match to TRBD2 (5 bases). The germline V and J ends were trimmed by 6 bases and 2 bases, with 17 bases remaining between them. CDR1 and CDR2 (germline): LNHNV, YYDKDF (reference sequence). The CDR3 has 15 amino acids. CDR3 nucleotide sequence: TGTGCCACCAGGGACGGACTTTCGGTTGCCTACGAGCAGTACTTC. This codes for CATRDGLSVAYEQYF.

The V gene is TRBV5-1, the J gene TRBJ2-3; D tentatively fits TRBD1 or TRBD2 (5 bases each). Trimming cost V 0 bases and J 2 bases, with 16 bases left between them. The CDR3 is made up of 17 amino acids. Germline values: CDR1 SGHRS, CDR2 YFSETQ. CDR3 DNA: TGCGCCAGCAGCTTGGGACCGGATGGGACCCCCACAGATACGCAGTATTTT. Its translation is CASSLGPDGTPTDTQYF.

The sample holds a few counts of this clone. This sequence joins TRBV6-5 and TRBJ2-5; tentatively, D is TRBD1 (6 bases). Germline V lookup: CDR1 MNHEY, CDR2 SVGAGI. This CDR3 has 14 amino acids. Trimming removed 5 bases at V and 5 bases at J, with 15 bases between. The CDR3 DNA follows: TGTGCCAGCAGTCCTACAGGGATGGGTGAGACCCAGTACTTC. Its translation: CASSPTGMGETQYF.

The chain links TRBV25-1 to TRBJ1-3, with D uncertain. Between the trimmed V and J ends, which lost 3 bases and 4 bases, there was a span of 16 bases. CDR3 length: 16 amino acids. The germline CDR1 and CDR2 sequences are MGHDK and SYGVNS. The DNA of the CDR3 is TGTGCCAGCAGTGATCGTAGGACCCTTGGAGGAAACACCATATATTTT. Encoded protein: CASSDRRTLGGNTIYF.

The chain joins TRBV5-1 to TRBJ2-7, with 8 bases aligning to TRBD1. The CDR3 consists of 16 residues. Losses at the gene ends were 0 bases for V and 3 bases for J; bases not matched to a gene: 8. Germline V gene sequence: CDR1 SGHRS, CDR2 YFSETQ. CDR3 nucleotide sequence: TGCGCCAGCAGCTTGGAGTCGACAGGGGCCCTCTACGAGCAGTACTTC. It specifies CASSLESTGALYEQYF.